This T cell receptor beta chain was documented in a study of blood T cell repertoires in COVID-19. Study context: COVID-19 samples collected from the United States, Italy and Spain covered acute and convalescent phases. T cells, B-cell-depleted T cells, or PBMCs supplied cDNA or gDNA.

Clinical history as reported by participants underpinned cohort assignment. Two negative PCRs, clearance, or symptom resolution had been documented for recovered Cohort 3 donors. Trimming cost V 0 bases and J 2 bases; bases outside gene matches: 3. The CDR3 runs 17 residues. Germline CDR1 is LGHNA and CDR2 is YSLEER. Only in-frame clones appear in the TCRdb table, and some are missing; sequencing was by immunoSEQ multiplex PCR. The data show 150,000 or so clones, with less than 90% seen just once and 3.5% to 5% held by the top ten. This TCR derives from a woman aged 45-60 years who had recovered from COVID-19. The source material was PBMCs or T cells enriched from blood (not recorded which). This sequence joins TRBV4-3 and TRBJ2-1, with 11 bases aligning to TRBD1. The CDR3 protein is CASSQDTGQGAYNEQFF. DNA of the CDR3: TGCGCCAGCAGCCAAGATACGGGACAGGGGGCCTACAATGAGCAGTTCTTC.